The source of this T cell receptor (beta chain) is a study of blood T cells in healthy people across ages. The authors ran a second PCR of 7 to 11 cycles using a sample-barcoded 5' primer and a J-beta primer mix. TCRdb called the 5' RACE reads again in MiXCR, with one record for every CDR3 protein. The sample includes 800,000 or so distinct CDR3 sequences, about 59% of them seen just once. The junction had 18 bases not matched to a gene; V was cut back by 5 bases and J by 10 bases. There are 16 residues in the CDR3. Germline V gene lookup returns CDR1 MDHEN and CDR2 SYDVKM. V gene TRBV28 combines with J gene TRBJ2-7, with TRBD2 matching over 9 bases. This sequence originates from a young man in good health. Sequenced input: blood. The CDR3 sequence: CASSPQSWSSGGFQYF. For the CDR3, the DNA is TGTGCCAGCAGTCCCCAATCGTGGAGTAGCGGGGGATTTCAGTACTTC. Complete variable domain (other parts from reference TRBV28 and TRBJ2-7): DVKVTQSSRYLVKRTGEKVFLECVQDMDHENMFWYRQDPGLGLRLIYFSYDVKMKEKGDIPEGYSVSREKKERFSLILESASTNQTSMYLCASSPQSWSSGGFQYFGPGTRLTVT.